Following are 7 T cell receptor beta chains from one sample sequenced in a study of T cell changes during pregnancy in multiple sclerosis. TCRdb keeps only in-frame clones here, not all; method: immunoSEQ multiplex PCR. This table has 60,000 to 95,000 clones, approximately 90% appearing once. This material consisted of CD4+ T cells from peripheral blood mononuclear cells, taken before pregnancy. The receptors shown here come from a female donor with multiple sclerosis, enrolled in a pregnancy study.

The V gene is TRBV4-2, the J gene TRBJ2-1, with TRBD1 matching over 10 bases. This CDR3 has 16 residues. Germline V CDR1 and CDR2: LGHNA, YNFKEQ. The V gene end was trimmed by 1 base and the J gene end by 4 bases; junction bases not matched to a gene: 4. CDR3 residues: CASSQGRDRGYNEQFF. CDR3 in DNA: TGTGCCAGCAGCCAAGGCCGGGACAGGGGATACAATGAGCAGTTCTTC.

The genes are TRBV6-5 and TRBJ2-7; 9 nucleotides agree with TRBD1. The CDR3 extends over 14 amino acids. Germline lookup yields CDR1 MNHEY and CDR2 SVGAGI. V shed 6 bases, J shed 2 bases, and the junction held 5 bases outside the gene matches. CDR3 protein: CASRTGTGTYEQYF. The DNA of the CDR3 is TGTGCCAGCAGAACCGGGACAGGGACCTACGAGCAGTACTTC.

The chain combines TRBV10-3 with TRBJ2-7; 8 bases align to TRBD2. The V segment lost 4 bases and the J segment 7 bases; nucleotides outside the gene matches: 9. CDR1 and CDR2 (germline): ENHRY, SYGVKD. The CDR3 runs 14 residues. For the CDR3, the DNA is TGTGCCATCAGTGCGGGAGGGGTCTATTATGAGCAGTACTTC. It encodes CAISAGGVYYEQYF.

The chain combines TRBV11-3 with TRBJ2-7, with TRBD1 matching 10 bases. CDR3 length: 15 residues. Per the germline V gene, CDR1 is SGHNT and CDR2 is YENEEA. V lost 5 bases, J lost 6 bases, and 10 bases stayed unmatched. Here the CDR3 reads CASSPVTGQGSEQYF. The CDR3 nucleotides are TGTGCCAGCAGCCCCGTGACGGGACAGGGGTCCGAGCAGTACTTC.

The V gene is TRBV10-3, the J gene TRBJ1-1; possibly TRBD1 for D (6 bases). V gave up 6 bases and J gave up 4 bases, with 15 bases separating them. This CDR3 region has 14 residues. Germline CDR1 is ENHRY and CDR2 is SYGVKD. The CDR3 loop reads CAISSSGGGTEAFF. The CDR3 nucleotides are TGTGCCATCAGCTCCTCGGGAGGGGGCACTGAAGCTTTCTTT.

The V and J genes are TRBV7-3 and TRBJ2-2; weak D call: TRBD1 (6 bases). Trimming stripped 4 bases from V and 5 bases from J, with 11 bases between. Germline V gene lookup returns CDR1 SGHTA and CDR2 FQGTGA. CDR3 size: 14 residues. The CDR3 reads CASSSQGFTGELFF. In DNA form, the CDR3 reads TGTGCCAGCAGCTCCCAGGGGTTTACCGGGGAGCTGTTTTTT.

The chain uses TRBV6-4 and TRBJ2-3, with a possible D match to TRBD2 (6 bases). CDR1 and CDR2 (germline): MRHNA, SNTAGT. The ends were cut back, 3 bases at V and 1 base at J, with 8 bases in the middle. The CDR3 is made up of 14 amino acids. This chain's CDR3 is CASSEGLGTDTQYF. CDR3 bases: TGTGCCAGCAGTGAGGGACTGGGCACAGATACGCAGTATTTT.